A selection of T cell receptor beta chains follows, all from one sample in a study of T cells in Graves' hyperthyroidism and ophthalmopathy. Via MiXCR, TCRdb re-called the multiplex PCR reads, giving one row per CDR3 protein. The sample contains 450,000 to 700,000 distinct CDR3 sequences, 40% to 55% of which appear only once. The specimen sequenced was peripheral blood or thyroid tissue (not recorded which). Receptors were obtained from an adult woman with Graves' disease, either hyperthyroidism or ophthalmopathy (not recorded which). Each CDR3 is given with its conserved first and last residue.

cdr3_aa: CASSWTGENSPLHF
j_call: TRBJ1-6
cdr3_length: 14
v_call: TRBV9

cdr3_aa: CASSWDTWETQYF
j_call: TRBJ2-5
cdr3_length: 13
v_call: TRBV11-2

cdr3_aa: CSASDWRETQYF
j_call: TRBJ2-5
cdr3_length: 12
v_call: TRBV20-1

cdr3_aa: CASSFAGTGGSEKLFF
j_call: TRBJ1-4
cdr3_length: 16
v_call: TRBV11-1

cdr3_aa: CASSPDSRAEAFF
j_call: TRBJ1-1
cdr3_length: 13
v_call: TRBV5-1

cdr3_aa: CASSLGPSTEAFF
j_call: TRBJ1-1
cdr3_length: 13
v_call: TRBV11-3

cdr3_aa: CASSFQQPGELFF
j_call: TRBJ2-2
cdr3_length: 13
v_call: TRBV28

cdr3_aa: CASSLSRAGQETQYF
j_call: TRBJ2-5
cdr3_length: 15
v_call: TRBV28

cdr3_aa: CASSLEEDTQYF
j_call: TRBJ2-3
cdr3_length: 12
v_call: TRBV7-2

cdr3_aa: CAIRDWRPNTEAFF
j_call: TRBJ1-1
cdr3_length: 14
v_call: TRBV10-3

cdr3_aa: CASSQWREETRYF
j_call: TRBJ2-5
cdr3_length: 13
v_call: TRBV7-6

cdr3_aa: CSVERVTGGYTGELFF
j_call: TRBJ2-2
cdr3_length: 16
v_call: TRBV29-1

cdr3_aa: CASSATGRGLIETQYF
j_call: TRBJ2-5
cdr3_length: 16
v_call: TRBV9

cdr3_aa: CSARTSGGAGNTIYF
j_call: TRBJ1-3
cdr3_length: 15
v_call: TRBV20-1

cdr3_aa: CASSPSGTSGAYEQYF
j_call: TRBJ2-7
cdr3_length: 16
v_call: TRBV7-3

cdr3_aa: CASSPGRDTEAFF
j_call: TRBJ1-1
cdr3_length: 13
v_call: TRBV5-1

cdr3_aa: CATSSQVSSVGRGDQPQHF
j_call: TRBJ1-5
cdr3_length: 19
v_call: TRBV15

cdr3_aa: CASSEIRVNTEAFF
j_call: TRBJ1-1
cdr3_length: 14
v_call: TRBV10-2

cdr3_aa: CSARVAGDQETQYF
j_call: TRBJ2-5
cdr3_length: 14
v_call: TRBV20-1

cdr3_aa: CASEGAAEAFF
j_call: TRBJ1-1
cdr3_length: 11
v_call: TRBV5-4

cdr3_aa: CSVGGTAIGGNTIYF
j_call: TRBJ1-3
cdr3_length: 15
v_call: TRBV29-1

cdr3_aa: CSARLSDTEAFF
j_call: TRBJ1-1
cdr3_length: 12
v_call: TRBV29-1

cdr3_aa: CASRRTGVQPQHF
j_call: TRBJ1-5
cdr3_length: 13
v_call: TRBV10-2

cdr3_aa: CAGSLYGYTF
j_call: TRBJ1-2
cdr3_length: 10
v_call: TRBV7-8

cdr3_aa: CASSGTIDEKLFF
j_call: TRBJ1-4
cdr3_length: 13
v_call: TRBV7-2

cdr3_aa: CSARDWGKNTEAFF
j_call: TRBJ1-1
cdr3_length: 14
v_call: TRBV20-1

cdr3_aa: CSVELVGAMNTEAFF
j_call: TRBJ1-1
cdr3_length: 15
v_call: TRBV29-1

cdr3_aa: CASSVGLVGDWPYEQYF
j_call: TRBJ2-7
cdr3_length: 17
v_call: TRBV9

cdr3_aa: CASSYPDRYYGYTF
j_call: TRBJ1-2
cdr3_length: 14
v_call: TRBV6-6

cdr3_aa: CSVPGGPGNTIYF
j_call: TRBJ1-3
cdr3_length: 13
v_call: TRBV29-1

cdr3_aa: CADSDSLGETQYF
j_call: TRBJ2-5
cdr3_length: 13
v_call: TRBV7-9

cdr3_aa: CATSEQGTYEQYF
j_call: TRBJ2-7
cdr3_length: 13
v_call: TRBV15

cdr3_aa: CSAATSDEQYF
j_call: TRBJ2-7
cdr3_length: 11
v_call: TRBV20-1

cdr3_aa: CASSPTVVGLNHEQYF
j_call: TRBJ2-7
cdr3_length: 16
v_call: TRBV7-9

cdr3_aa: CASTRDSLQETQYF
j_call: TRBJ2-5
cdr3_length: 14
v_call: TRBV5-1

cdr3_aa: CASALGDYGYTF
j_call: TRBJ1-2
cdr3_length: 12
v_call: TRBV14

cdr3_aa: CSVFTQGGDGYTF
j_call: TRBJ1-2
cdr3_length: 13
v_call: TRBV29-1

cdr3_aa: CASRSRGDQETQYF
j_call: TRBJ2-5
cdr3_length: 14
v_call: TRBV7-9

cdr3_aa: CASSLKGAQPQHF
j_call: TRBJ1-5
cdr3_length: 13
v_call: TRBV12-3/TRBV12-4

cdr3_aa: CASSLEAQNSPLHF
j_call: TRBJ1-6
cdr3_length: 14
v_call: TRBV5-1

cdr3_aa: CASSQEHSDLWTDYTF
j_call: TRBJ1-2
cdr3_length: 16
v_call: TRBV4-1

cdr3_aa: CAISESGSEAFF
j_call: TRBJ1-1
cdr3_length: 12
v_call: TRBV10-3

cdr3_aa: CASSLVQERYGYTF
j_call: TRBJ1-2
cdr3_length: 14
v_call: TRBV5-8

cdr3_aa: CASAVTSGAAGGKLFF
j_call: TRBJ1-4
cdr3_length: 16
v_call: TRBV9

cdr3_aa: CASTGMGSTEAFF
j_call: TRBJ1-1
cdr3_length: 13
v_call: TRBV9

cdr3_aa: CASSLVELGLHEQYF
j_call: TRBJ2-7
cdr3_length: 15
v_call: TRBV5-1

cdr3_aa: CASSSPGHNQPQHF
j_call: TRBJ1-5
cdr3_length: 14
v_call: TRBV7-8